These 15 T cell receptor beta chains were sequenced from one sample in a study of CD8 T cells in Susac syndrome. Reverse transcription of about 0.5 to 1 ug RNA used random hexamers. TCRdb fed the immunoSEQ multiplex PCR reads into MiXCR, producing one record per CDR3 protein. Of 150,000 or so distinct CDR3 sequences in the sample, roughly 95% were seen once. Material: CD4+ T cells from PBMCs. The receptors originated from a human donor with Susac syndrome.

The gene calls are TRBV14 and TRBJ2-6; possible D gene TRBD1, 6 bases. This CDR3 region has 14 residues. The V and J ends lost 4 bases and 8 bases respectively, with 12 bases between them. Germline V CDR1 and CDR2: SGHDN, FVKESK. CDR3 sequence (DNA): TGTGCCAGCAGCCGACAGACAGGTACCAACGTCCTGACTTTC. This translates into CASSRQTGTNVLTF.

The V and J genes are TRBV12-3 or TRBV12-4 and TRBJ1-1; D gene uncertain. Deletions cut 11 bases from V and 3 bases from J, with 10 bases between. The CDR3 is 11 amino acids. The CDR3 DNA reads TGTGCCCCAGCCGGGGACACTGAAGCTTTCTTT. This encodes CAPAGDTEAFF.

The chain has TRBV6-1 and TRBJ1-2, with D hard to call. CDR1 MNHNS and CDR2 SASEGT come from the germline V gene. Trimming pared 9 bases from V and 6 bases from J, leaving 11 bases between. The CDR3 has 11 amino acids. The CDR3 DNA reads as TGTGCCAGTGGGAGGCCGAATGGCTACACCTTC. Amino acids: CASGRPNGYTF.

The CDR3 bases are TGTGCCAGCAGCGTAGGTCCAATCAGGGTCTTCACAGATACGCAGTATTTT. It encodes CASSVGPIRVFTDTQYF. The rearrangement uses TRBV9 and TRBJ2-3, with D possibly matching TRBD1 (5 bases). This CDR3 is built from 17 residues. Germline V gives CDR1 SGDLS, CDR2 YYNGEE. V was cut by 0 bases and J by 2 bases, with 16 bases left in between.

The sample holds one count of this clonotype. The J gene is TRBJ2-7, the V gene TRBV6-2 or TRBV6-3, with 7 nucleotides matching TRBD1. J was trimmed by 6 bases and V by 7 bases; bases with no gene match: 15. Germline CDR1 is MNHEY and CDR2 is SVGEGT. The CDR3 sequence is 15 residues long. CDR3 DNA sequence: TGTGCCAGCACCCAGCGACAGGGTACTTCGGGCGAGCAGTACTTC. Translating gives CASTQRQGTSGEQYF.

Only one count was recorded for this clonotype. The chain carries TRBV5-1 and TRBJ2-7, with 8 bases fitting TRBD1. This CDR3 spans 14 amino acids. CDR1 and CDR2 (germline): SGHRS, YFSETQ. After removal of 3 bases from V and 1 base from J, the junction contained 3 bases not matched to a gene. The CDR3 DNA reads TGCGCCAGCAGCTGGGGGACAGGTTCCTACGAGCAGTACTTC. Translation gives CASSWGTGSYEQYF.

The chain carries TRBV19 and TRBJ2-1; D is ambiguous. V was cut by 1 base and J by 0 bases, with 10 bases left in between. The CDR3 runs to 16 residues. Germline CDR1 reads LNHDA; CDR2 reads SQIVND (reference sequence). CDR3 protein: CASSIVKAGSYNEQFF. The CDR3 DNA follows: TGTGCCAGTAGTATAGTTAAGGCAGGCTCCTACAATGAGCAGTTCTTC.

In nucleotides, the CDR3 is TGTGCCAGCAGAAGGGACAGGTCTCCCTACACCTTC. It yields the protein CASRRDRSPYTF. V is TRBV12-3 or TRBV12-4 and J is TRBJ1-2, with 8 bases that match TRBD1. This CDR3 has 12 residues. The V and J ends lost 6 bases and 10 bases, in that order; junction bases with no gene match: 7.

This clonotype was detected once. This sequence joins TRBV6-2 or TRBV6-3 and TRBJ2-6; D unclear. Germline V gene sequence: CDR1 MNHEY, CDR2 SVGEGT. The length of the CDR3 is 15 residues. Trimming cost V 8 bases and J 0 bases, with 11 bases left between them. CDR3 DNA sequence: TGTGCCAGCCTTTTCCAGAGCTCTGGGGCCAACGTCCTGACTTTC. Its translation is CASLFQSSGANVLTF.

The rearrangement links TRBV10-3 to TRBJ1-6; the D is unclear. V was trimmed by 3 bases and J by 10 bases, leaving 19 bases between them. Germline CDR1 ENHRY, CDR2 SYGVKD. The CDR3 consists of 16 residues. In DNA, the CDR3 is TGTGCCATCAGTGATCTAAGCCCGCTTGTAGGGTCACCCCTCCACTTT. It yields the protein CAISDLSPLVGSPLHF.

CDR3 region: CATQGRKGGGNTEAFF. The CDR3 nucleotides are TGTGCCACACAGGGGCGTAAAGGAGGAGGGAACACTGAAGCTTTCTTT. J is TRBJ1-1 and V is TRBV7-9, with 7 bases aligning to TRBD1. The CDR3 spans 16 residues. V gave up 10 bases and J gave up 1 base; unmatched junction bases: 15. Germline V gene sequence: CDR1 SEHNR, CDR2 FQNEAQ (reference sequence).

The chain uses TRBV7-9 and TRBJ2-1; tentatively, D is TRBD1 (6 bases). The ends were cut back, 0 bases at V and 6 bases at J, with 15 bases in the middle. This CDR3 is 16 amino acids long. The germline gives CDR1 SEHNR, CDR2 FQNEAQ (reference sequence). The CDR3 here is CASSLATGPIFNEQFF. CDR3 nucleotide sequence: TGTGCCAGCAGCTTAGCGACAGGCCCGATATTCAATGAGCAGTTCTTC.

The chain recombines TRBV29-1 with TRBJ1-1, with D uncertain. Per the germline V gene, CDR1 is SQVTM and CDR2 is ANQGSEA. V gave up 4 bases and J gave up 4 bases, with 10 bases separating them. This CDR3 comprises 12 residues. DNA of the CDR3: TGCAGCGTTGCCACAGTGGGCACTGAAGCTTTCTTT. Amino acids: CSVATVGTEAFF.

V usage is TRBV9 and J usage is TRBJ1-6, with D perhaps matching TRBD1 (6 bases). Germline V CDR1 and CDR2: SGDLS, YYNGEE. V dropped 0 bases and J dropped 0 bases, with 13 bases sitting between them. This CDR3 is 18 amino acids long. The CDR3 nucleotides are TGTGCCAGCAGCGTAGCTGCAGGGGAGAGCTCCTATAATTCACCCCTCCACTTT. Encoded protein: CASSVAAGESSYNSPLHF. The whole variable domain, remainder taken from reference TRBV9 and TRBJ1-6, is DSGVTQTPKHLITATGQRVTLRCSPRSGDLSVYWYQQSLDQGLQFLIQYYNGEERAKGNILERFSAQQFPDLHSELNLSSLELGDSALYFCASSVAAGESSYNSPLHFGNGTRLTVT.

The chain carries TRBV7-2 and TRBJ1-3; the D gene is possibly TRBD1 (5 bases). The CDR3 is 16 amino acids. Trimming stripped 3 bases from V and 0 bases from J, with 12 bases between. CDR1 and CDR2 from the germline V gene are SGHTA and FQGNSA. The CDR3 DNA follows: TGTGCCAGCAGCTTCGCGTCGGGACTCTCTGGAAACACCATATATTTT. Its translation is CASSFASGLSGNTIYF.